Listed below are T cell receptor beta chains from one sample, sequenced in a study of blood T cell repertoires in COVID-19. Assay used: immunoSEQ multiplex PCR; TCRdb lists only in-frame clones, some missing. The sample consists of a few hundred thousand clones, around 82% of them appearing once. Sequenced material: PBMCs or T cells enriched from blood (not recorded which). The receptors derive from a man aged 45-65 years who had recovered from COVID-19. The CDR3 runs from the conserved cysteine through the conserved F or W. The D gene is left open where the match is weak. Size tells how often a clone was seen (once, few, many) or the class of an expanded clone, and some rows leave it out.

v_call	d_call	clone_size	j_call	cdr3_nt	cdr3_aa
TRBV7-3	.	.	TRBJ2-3	TGTGCCAGCAGCTTTGCTACTACAGATACGCAGTATTTT	CASSFATTDTQYF
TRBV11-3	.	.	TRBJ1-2	TGTGCCAGCAGCTTATTAGCCGGGGTGGAGGATGGCTACACCTTC	CASSLLAGVEDGYTF
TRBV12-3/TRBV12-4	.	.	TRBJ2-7	TGTGCCATCTTGACGGGAAATTCCTACGAGCAGTACTTC	CAILTGNSYEQYF
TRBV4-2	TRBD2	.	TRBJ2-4	TGTGCCAGCAGCCAAGACCTGACTAGCGGGTTTGGCGCCAAAAACATTCAGTACTTC	CASSQDLTSGFGAKNIQYF
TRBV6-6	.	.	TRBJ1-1	TGTGCCAGCACCCCCACAATGAACACTGAAGCTTTCTTT	CASTPTMNTEAFF
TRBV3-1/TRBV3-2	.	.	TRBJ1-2	TGTGCCAGCAGCCCTTCAGGGAGGAGGGAGGACTATGGCTACACCTTC	CASSPSGRREDYGYTF
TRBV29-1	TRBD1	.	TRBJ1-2	TGCAGCGTTGGCCAGGGGGCTCCACCCTTTTCTAACTATGGCTACACCTTC	CSVGQGAPPFSNYGYTF
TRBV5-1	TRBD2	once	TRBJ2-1	TGCGCCAGCAGCGCTAGCGGGGGTTCCTACAATGAGCAGTTCTTC	CASSASGGSYNEQFF
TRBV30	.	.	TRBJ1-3	TGTGCCTGGAACCAGGGGACTGGAAACACCATATATTTT	CAWNQGTGNTIYF
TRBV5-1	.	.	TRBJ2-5	TGCGCCAGCAGCTTGGGGGCCACGACAGTTGGAGAGACCCAGTACTTC	CASSLGATTVGETQYF
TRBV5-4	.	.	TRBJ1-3	TGTGCCAGCAGCCAAAACTCGGGGTGGATCGGAAACACCATATATTTT	CASSQNSGWIGNTIYF
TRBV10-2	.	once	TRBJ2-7	TGCGCCAGCAGGGGCGGGACCTACGAGCAGTACTTC	CASRGGTYEQYF
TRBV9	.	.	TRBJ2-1	TGTGCCAGCACCGTTTCGACTAGCTCCTACAATGAGCAGTTCTTC	CASTVSTSSYNEQFF
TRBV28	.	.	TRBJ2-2	TGTGCCAGCAGTTTTCTCTCAGGGGATGACACCGGGGAGCTGTTTTTT	CASSFLSGDDTGELFF
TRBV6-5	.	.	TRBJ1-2	TGTGCCAGCAGTTACTCGAGTACAGTCGGTGGCTACACCTTC	CASSYSSTVGGYTF
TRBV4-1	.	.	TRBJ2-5	TGCGCCAGCAGCCAAGATGGACACAACCAAGAGACCCAGTACTTC	CASSQDGHNQETQYF
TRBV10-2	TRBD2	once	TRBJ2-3	TGCGCCAGCAACCCAGGTATGGGACTAGCGGGCACAGATACGCAGTATTTT	CASNPGMGLAGTDTQYF
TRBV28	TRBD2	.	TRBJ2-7	TGTGCCAGCAGTTTCGCGTCGCTAGCGGGAAGGTACGAGCAGTACTTC	CASSFASLAGRYEQYF